This paragraph covers one T cell receptor (beta chain) sequence. As yet, its antigen is unknown. The assay was immunoSEQ multiplex PCR, and TCRdb's table has in-frame clones only and misses some. The table lists under 120,000 clones, approximately 90% of them singletons. This sample was included in a study of identifying expanded T cells in peripheral blood. Broader study findings: Differentially abundant clones: about 1.3 between replicates, 16.4 at around 2 weeks, 19 to 20 at four. Across healthy donors, higher total template counts meant significantly greater approximately 2-week count variance.

Collection occurred without any documented infections or immune events in donors. Germline assignment: CDR1 LNHDA and CDR2 SQIVND (reference sequence). This CDR3 comprises 14 residues. Trimming removed 1 base from V and 7 bases from J; junction bases left unmatched: 5. J is TRBJ1-1 and V is TRBV19; TRBD1 matches at 8 bases. This receptor was taken from a person between 18 and 75 years old in good health. Source material: blood. This chain's CDR3 is CASSIVTGGFEAFF. In nucleotides, the CDR3 is TGTGCCAGTAGTATAGTAACAGGGGGGTTTGAAGCTTTCTTT.